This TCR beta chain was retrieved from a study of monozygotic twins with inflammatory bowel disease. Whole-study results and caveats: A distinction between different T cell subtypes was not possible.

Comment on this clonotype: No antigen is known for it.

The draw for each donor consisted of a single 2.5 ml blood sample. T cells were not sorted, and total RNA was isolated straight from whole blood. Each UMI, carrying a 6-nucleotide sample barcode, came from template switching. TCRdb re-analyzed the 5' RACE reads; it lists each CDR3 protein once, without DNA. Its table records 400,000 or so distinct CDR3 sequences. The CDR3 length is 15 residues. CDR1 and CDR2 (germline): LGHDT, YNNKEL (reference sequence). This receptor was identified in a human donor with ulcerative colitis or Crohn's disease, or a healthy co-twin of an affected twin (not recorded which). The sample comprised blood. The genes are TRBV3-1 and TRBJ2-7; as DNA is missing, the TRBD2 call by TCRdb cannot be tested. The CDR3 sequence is CASSPGGRSFYEQYF.